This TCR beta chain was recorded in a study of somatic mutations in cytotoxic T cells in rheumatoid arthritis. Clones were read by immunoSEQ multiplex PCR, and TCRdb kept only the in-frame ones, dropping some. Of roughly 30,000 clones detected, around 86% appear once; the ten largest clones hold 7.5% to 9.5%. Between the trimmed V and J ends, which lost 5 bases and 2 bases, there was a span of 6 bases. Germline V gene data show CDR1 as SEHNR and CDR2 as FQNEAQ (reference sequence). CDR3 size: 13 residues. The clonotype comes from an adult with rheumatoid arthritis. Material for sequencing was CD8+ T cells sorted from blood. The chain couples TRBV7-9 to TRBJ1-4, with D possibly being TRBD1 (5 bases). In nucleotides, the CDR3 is TGTGCCAGCAGCCGACAGACTAATGAAAAACTGTTTTTT. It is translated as CASSRQTNEKLFF.